This TCR beta chain came from a study of beta chain features in type 1 diabetes. CDR1 is LGHNA, CDR2 YNFKEQ, per germline. Trimming took off 1 base at V and 3 bases at J, with 11 bases between the two ends. This CDR3 spans 15 amino acids. Expressed TCRB transcripts were sequenced because the entire RNA isolate underwent reverse transcription. The method was immunoSEQ multiplex PCR; TCRdb's version includes in-frame clones alone and lacks a portion of them. Of more than 100,000 clones listed, approximately 30% are singletons. This clone was picked up a small number of times. What it recognizes is unknown. Study-wide results and caveats: Researchers caution that PCR might favor shorter templates, equally among patients and controls. Researchers report that Type 1 diabetes patients had moderately but significantly shorter TCRB CDR3s across all four CD4+ subsets.

Sample: central memory CD4+ T cells from blood. This sequence originates from a woman between 18 and 29 years old with type 1 diabetes. The chain combines TRBV4-2 with TRBJ2-3; D gene unclear. The CDR3 DNA reads TGTGCCAGCAGCCAAGTGCGTCCTACTACAGATACGCAGTATTTT. Translating it yields CASSQVRPTTDTQYF.